The next 17 T cell receptor beta chains were all read from a single sample in a study of cytomegalovirus exposure and HLA in healthy donors. The study ran its PCR with 60 Vbeta and 13 Jbeta primers. The method was immunoSEQ multiplex PCR; TCRdb's version includes in-frame clones alone and lacks a portion of them. The repertoire holds about 120,000 clones, with around 79% as singletons. Material: PBMCs. These receptors came from a woman younger than 35 in good health and CMV-seronegative.

This chain joins TRBV9 and TRBJ2-5, with 9 bases fitting TRBD1. The CDR3 consists of 14 residues. The J segment lost 5 bases and the V segment lost 2 bases, leaving 4 bases of the junction unmatched. In germline, CDR1 is SGDLS, CDR2 YYNGEE. The CDR3 bases are TGTGCCAGCAGCGTCGGGACAGGGATGGAGACCCAGTACTTC. This codes for CASSVGTGMETQYF. The complete variable domain, with remaining parts taken from reference TRBV9 and TRBJ2-5, reads DSGVTQTPKHLITATGQRVTLRCSPRSGDLSVYWYQQSLDQGLQFLIQYYNGEERAKGNILERFSAQQFPDLHSELNLSSLELGDSALYFCASSVGTGMETQYFGPGTRLLVL.

The chain is built from TRBV29-1 and TRBJ2-3, with a tentative D call TRBD2 (5 bases). The length of the CDR3 is 14 residues. Trimming shortened V by 4 bases and J by 2 bases, and 13 bases separated the two germline ends. The V gene's germline CDR1 is SQVTM and CDR2 ANQGSEA. The CDR3 DNA reads TGCAGCGTTGGATGGGCGGGCGTCACAGATACGCAGTATTTT. Encoded protein: CSVGWAGVTDTQYF.

This clone has just a few counts. The chain recombines TRBV5-6 with TRBJ2-1; 7 nucleotides align to TRBD2. The CDR3 totals 15 residues. From germline, CDR1 is SGHDT and CDR2 YYEEEE. J lost 3 bases, V lost 6 bases, and 9 bases had no gene match. The CDR3 here is CASNSPPSGYNEQFF. The CDR3 region has the DNA TGTGCCAGCAACTCCCCCCCTAGCGGCTACAATGAGCAGTTCTTC.

The J gene is TRBJ2-2, the V gene TRBV11-2; 8 bases agree with TRBD2. Trimming at V came to 8 bases and at J to 6 bases, leaving 8 bases not matched to a gene. The CDR3 has 14 residues. Germline CDR1 reads SGHAT; CDR2 reads FQNNGV. CDR3 in DNA: TGTGCCAGCGAGGGACTAGGCGGGTCCGGGGAGCTGTTTTTT. This encodes CASEGLGGSGELFF.

The chain employs TRBV7-9 and TRBJ1-5; 8 bases line up with TRBD1. Germline assignment: CDR1 SEHNR and CDR2 FQNEAQ (reference sequence). The J segment lost 1 base and the V segment lost 5 bases, leaving 13 bases of the junction unmatched. This CDR3 contains 18 residues. The CDR3 is CASSLTPGGVGSNQPQHF. The CDR3 coding sequence is TGTGCCAGCAGCCTGACCCCAGGGGGCGTCGGAAGCAATCAGCCCCAGCATTTT.

CDR3 loop: CASSRELNHDTEAFF. In DNA form, the CDR3 reads TGTGCCAGCTCACGAGAACTAAACCACGACACTGAAGCTTTCTTT. The chain links TRBV18 to TRBJ1-1; D gene uncertain. The V end lost 4 bases, the J end lost 3 bases, and 15 bases lay between the germline ends. This CDR3 contains 15 residues. Germline CDR1 KGHSH, CDR2 LQKENI.

This clone has more than one count but fewer than ten. The chain links TRBV11-2 to TRBJ2-7; 7 nucleotides align to TRBD1. Germline CDR1 SGHAT, CDR2 FQNNGV. The CDR3 has 15 amino acids. V shed 1 base and J 2 bases; nucleotides not matched to a gene: 5. Written as DNA, the CDR3 is TGTGCCAGCAGCTTAGGAAGGGGACAGACCTACGAGCAGTACTTC. Protein product: CASSLGRGQTYEQYF.

V usage is TRBV11-2 and J usage is TRBJ2-7; TRBD2 aligns across 8 bases. The CDR3 is 17 residues long. In germline, CDR1 is SGHAT, CDR2 FQNNGV. Trimming cost V 5 bases and J 2 bases; bases outside gene matches: 14. The CDR3 is CASSTTLGRGEPYEQYF. CDR3 bases: TGTGCCAGCAGCACTACCCTCGGGCGGGGGGAACCCTACGAGCAGTACTTC.

The chain recombines TRBV4-3 with TRBJ2-7; maybe TRBD1 (5 bases). Germline loops: CDR1 LGHNA, CDR2 YSLEER. The CDR3 length is 15 residues. The V gene lost 0 bases and the J gene lost 2 bases, with 11 bases spanning the gap. CDR3 coding DNA: TGCGCCAGCAGCCAAGATCGCGTACAGGCCTACGAGCAGTACTTC. As protein: CASSQDRVQAYEQYF.

Notes on this clone: Its ends do not fully match the called genes, so a read error is possible. The rearrangement links TRBV5-1 to TRBJ2-6, with a tentative D call TRBD1 (5 bases). This CDR3 comprises 17 residues. Germline CDR1 SGHRS, CDR2 YFSETQ. In DNA, the CDR3 is TGCGCCAGCAGCTTGGAGGGTAGGTCTGCTGGGGCCAACGGCCTGACTTTC. It translates to CASSLEGRSAGANGLTF.

The chain uses TRBV19 and TRBJ1-4, with a tentative D call TRBD1 (6 bases). The CDR3 spans 13 residues. Germline values: CDR1 LNHDA, CDR2 SQIVND (reference sequence). V was trimmed by 4 bases and J by 7 bases, leaving 10 bases between them. The CDR3 coding sequence is TGTGCCAGTAGTACCAGACAGGTTGAAAAACTGTTTTTT. It yields the protein CASSTRQVEKLFF.

This clone came up once. This rearrangement joins TRBV7-8 to TRBJ1-1; D may be TRBD1 (5 bases). The CDR3 extends over 16 amino acids. V was cut by 1 base and J by 6 bases, with 18 bases left in between. Germline assignment: CDR1 SGHVS and CDR2 FQNEAQ. CDR3 protein: CASSLVEDSLRAEAFF. Written as DNA, the CDR3 is TGTGCCAGCAGCTTAGTGGAAGACAGTTTAAGGGCTGAAGCTTTCTTT.

The V gene is TRBV2, the J gene TRBJ2-3; D may be TRBD2 (5 bases). The germline gives CDR1 SNHLY, CDR2 FYNNEI. The CDR3 extends over 13 amino acids. CDR3 sequence reads: CAGRGYFADTQYF. CDR3 bases: TGTGCAGGAAGAGGGTATTTCGCAGATACGCAGTATTTT.

This rearrangement joins TRBV25-1 to TRBJ2-7; the match to TRBD1 covers 10 bases. Germline V gene data show CDR1 as MGHDK and CDR2 as SYGVNS. After removal of 3 bases from V and 7 bases from J, the junction contained 12 bases not matched to a gene. This CDR3 has 16 amino acids. The CDR3 sequence: CASSDVRDRGRGEQYF. In DNA, the CDR3 is TGTGCCAGCAGTGACGTCCGGGACAGGGGACGTGGGGAGCAGTACTTC.

CDR3 in amino acids: CASSIRLAGFEQFF. In nucleotides, the CDR3 is TGTGCCAGCAGCATTCGACTAGCGGGATTTGAGCAGTTCTTC. The chain recombines TRBV14 with TRBJ2-1; 11 positions agree with TRBD2. Germline loops: CDR1 SGHDN, CDR2 FVKESK. This CDR3 has 14 amino acids. The ends lost 5 bases at V and 9 bases at J; junction bases unmatched: 6.

The rearrangement joins TRBV29-1 to TRBJ1-2, with a weak D call TRBD1 (5 bases). The CDR3 is made up of 10 amino acids. The V gene lost 7 bases and the J gene lost 8 bases, with 11 bases spanning the gap. Germline loops: CDR1 SQVTM, CDR2 ANQGSEA. The CDR3 sequence is CSGTGPGYTF. The DNA of the CDR3 is TGCAGCGGCACAGGTCCCGGCTACACCTTC.

This chain uses TRBV5-1 with TRBJ1-3; unclear D gene. The length of the CDR3 is 14 residues. Per the germline V gene, CDR1 is SGHRS and CDR2 is YFSETQ. Deletions cut 5 bases from V and 2 bases from J, with 11 bases between. CDR3 loop: CASSATPTGNTIYF. In DNA, the CDR3 is TGCGCCAGCAGTGCAACGCCTACTGGAAACACCATATATTTT.